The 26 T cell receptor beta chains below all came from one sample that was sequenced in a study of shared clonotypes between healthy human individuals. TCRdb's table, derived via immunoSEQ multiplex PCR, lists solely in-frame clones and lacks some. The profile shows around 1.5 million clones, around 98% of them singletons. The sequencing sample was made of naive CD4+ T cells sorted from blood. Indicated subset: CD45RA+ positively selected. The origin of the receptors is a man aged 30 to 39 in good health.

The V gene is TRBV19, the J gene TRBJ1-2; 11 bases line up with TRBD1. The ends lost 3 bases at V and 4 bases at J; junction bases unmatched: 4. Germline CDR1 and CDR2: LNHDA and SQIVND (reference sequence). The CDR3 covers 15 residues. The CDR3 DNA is TGTGCCAGTAGTATCTACGGGACAGGGGGCTATGGCTACACCTTC. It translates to CASSIYGTGGYGYTF.

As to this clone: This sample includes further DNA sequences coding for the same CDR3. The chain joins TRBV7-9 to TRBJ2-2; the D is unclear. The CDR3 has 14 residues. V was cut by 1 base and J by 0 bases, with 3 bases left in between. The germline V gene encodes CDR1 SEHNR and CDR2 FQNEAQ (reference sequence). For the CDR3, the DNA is TGTGCCAGCAGCTTAGGCACGAACACCGGGGAGCTGTTTTTT. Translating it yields CASSLGTNTGELFF.

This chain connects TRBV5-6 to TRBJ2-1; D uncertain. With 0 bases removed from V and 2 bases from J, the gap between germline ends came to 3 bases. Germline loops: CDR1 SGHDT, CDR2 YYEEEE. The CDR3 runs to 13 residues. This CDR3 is CASSLGAYNEQFF. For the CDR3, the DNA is TGTGCCAGCAGCTTGGGGGCCTACAATGAGCAGTTCTTC.

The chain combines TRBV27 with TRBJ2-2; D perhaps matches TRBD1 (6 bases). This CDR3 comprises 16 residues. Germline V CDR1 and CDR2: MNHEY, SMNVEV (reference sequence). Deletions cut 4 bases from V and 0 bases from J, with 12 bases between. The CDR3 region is CASSSGTTANTGELFF. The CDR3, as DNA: TGTGCCAGCAGTTCCGGGACAACCGCGAACACCGGGGAGCTGTTTTTT.

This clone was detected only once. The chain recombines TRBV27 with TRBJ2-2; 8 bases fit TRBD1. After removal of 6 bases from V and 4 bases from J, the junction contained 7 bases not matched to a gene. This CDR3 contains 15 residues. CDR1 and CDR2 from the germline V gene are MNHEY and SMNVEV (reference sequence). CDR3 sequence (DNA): TGTGCCAGCAGACCTACTACAGGGGGCACCGGGGAGCTGTTTTTT. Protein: CASRPTTGGTGELFF.

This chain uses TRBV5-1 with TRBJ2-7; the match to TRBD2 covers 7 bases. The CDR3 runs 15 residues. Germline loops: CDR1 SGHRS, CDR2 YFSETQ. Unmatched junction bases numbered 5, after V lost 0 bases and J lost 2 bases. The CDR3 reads CASSLGGGRAYEQYF. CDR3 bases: TGCGCCAGCAGCTTGGGCGGGGGAAGGGCCTACGAGCAGTACTTC.

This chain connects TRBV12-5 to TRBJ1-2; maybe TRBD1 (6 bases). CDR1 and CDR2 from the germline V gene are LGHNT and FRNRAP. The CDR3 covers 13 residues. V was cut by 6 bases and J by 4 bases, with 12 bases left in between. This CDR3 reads CASGKSGAYGYTF. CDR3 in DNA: TGTGCTAGTGGGAAATCAGGGGCCTATGGCTACACCTTC.

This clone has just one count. The CDR3 DNA reads as TGCAGCGTAGGGGCAACAGGGGTCACCGGGGAGCTGTTTTTT. This codes for CSVGATGVTGELFF. This sequence joins TRBV29-1 and TRBJ2-2; TRBD1 aligns across 7 bases. Germline assignment: CDR1 SQVTM and CDR2 ANQGSEA. The CDR3 length is 14 residues. V trimming: 6 bases; J trimming: 4 bases; junction bases outside the gene matches: 8.

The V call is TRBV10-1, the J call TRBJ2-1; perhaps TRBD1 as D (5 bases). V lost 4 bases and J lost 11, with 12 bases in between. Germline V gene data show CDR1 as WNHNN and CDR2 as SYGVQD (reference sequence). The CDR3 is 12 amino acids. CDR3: CASSAGSSKQFF. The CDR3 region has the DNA TGCGCCAGCAGTGCAGGGTCCTCCAAGCAGTTCTTC.

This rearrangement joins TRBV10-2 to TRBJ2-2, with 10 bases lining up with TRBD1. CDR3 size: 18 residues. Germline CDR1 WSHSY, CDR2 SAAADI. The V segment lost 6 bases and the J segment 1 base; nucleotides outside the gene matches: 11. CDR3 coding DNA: TGCGCCAGCAGACTAACGGGGACAGGGGAATTGAACACCGGGGAGCTGTTTTTT. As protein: CASRLTGTGELNTGELFF.

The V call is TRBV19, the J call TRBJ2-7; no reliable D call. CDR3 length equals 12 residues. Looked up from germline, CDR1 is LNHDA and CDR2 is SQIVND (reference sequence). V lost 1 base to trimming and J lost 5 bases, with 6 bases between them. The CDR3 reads CASSIAGNEQYF. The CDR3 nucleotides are TGTGCCAGTAGTATAGCTGGTAACGAGCAGTACTTC.

The CDR3 loop reads CASSPRLVAGELFF. The CDR3 DNA follows: TGTGCCAGCTCACCACGACTCGTGGCCGGGGAGCTGTTTTTT. The chain is built from TRBV18 and TRBJ2-2; D gene unclear. In germline, CDR1 is KGHSH, CDR2 LQKENI. V lost 1 base and J 6 bases, leaving 9 bases between the germline ends. There are 14 residues in the CDR3.

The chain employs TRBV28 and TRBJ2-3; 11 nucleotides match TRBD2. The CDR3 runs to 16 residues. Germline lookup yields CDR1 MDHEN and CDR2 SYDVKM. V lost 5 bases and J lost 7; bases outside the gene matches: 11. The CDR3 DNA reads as TGTGCCAGCAGTCCAGTCCTAGCGGGGGGATCTAATACGCAGTATTTT. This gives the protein CASSPVLAGGSNTQYF.

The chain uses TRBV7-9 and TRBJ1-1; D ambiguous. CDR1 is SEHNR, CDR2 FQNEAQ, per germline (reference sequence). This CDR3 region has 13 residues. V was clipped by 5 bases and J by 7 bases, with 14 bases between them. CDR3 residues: CASSREPPIEAFF. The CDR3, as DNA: TGTGCCAGCAGCCGGGAGCCGCCAATTGAAGCTTTCTTT.

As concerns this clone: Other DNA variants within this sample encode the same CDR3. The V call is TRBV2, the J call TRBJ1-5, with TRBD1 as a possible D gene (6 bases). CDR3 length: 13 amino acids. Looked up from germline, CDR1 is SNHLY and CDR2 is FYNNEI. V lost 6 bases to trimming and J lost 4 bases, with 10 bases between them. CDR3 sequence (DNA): TGTGCCAGCAGGTCACAGGGAAATCAGCCCCAGCATTTT. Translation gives CASRSQGNQPQHF.

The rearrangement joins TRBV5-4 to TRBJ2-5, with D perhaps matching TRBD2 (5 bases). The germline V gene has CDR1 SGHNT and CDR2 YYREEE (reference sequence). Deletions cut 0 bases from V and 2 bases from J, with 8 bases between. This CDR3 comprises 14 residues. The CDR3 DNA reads TGTGCCAGCAGCTTGGGTAGGGAGCAAGAGACCCAGTACTTC. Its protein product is CASSLGREQETQYF.

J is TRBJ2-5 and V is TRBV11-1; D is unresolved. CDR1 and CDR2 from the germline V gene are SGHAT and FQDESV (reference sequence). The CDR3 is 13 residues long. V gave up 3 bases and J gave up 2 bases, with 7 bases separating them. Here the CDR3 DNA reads TGTGCCAGCAGCTTGAGGCTACAAGAGACCCAGTACTTC. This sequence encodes CASSLRLQETQYF.

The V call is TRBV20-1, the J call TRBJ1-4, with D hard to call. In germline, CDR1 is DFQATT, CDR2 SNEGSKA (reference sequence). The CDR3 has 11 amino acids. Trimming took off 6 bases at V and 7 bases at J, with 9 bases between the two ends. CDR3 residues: CSAQKAEKLFF. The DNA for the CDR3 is TGCAGTGCACAGAAGGCTGAAAAACTGTTTTTT.

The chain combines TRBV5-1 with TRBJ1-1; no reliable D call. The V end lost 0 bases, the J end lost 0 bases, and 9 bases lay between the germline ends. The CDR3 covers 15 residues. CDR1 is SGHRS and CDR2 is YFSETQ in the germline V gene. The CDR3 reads CASSLGGGMNTEAFF. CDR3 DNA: TGCGCCAGCAGCTTGGGAGGTGGGATGAACACTGAAGCTTTCTTT.

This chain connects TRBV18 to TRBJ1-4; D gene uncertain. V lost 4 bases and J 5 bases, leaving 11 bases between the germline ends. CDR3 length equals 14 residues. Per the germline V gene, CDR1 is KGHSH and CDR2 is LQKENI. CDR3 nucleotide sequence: TGTGCCAGCTCACAGGGAGGGAGGAATGAAAAACTGTTTTTT. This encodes CASSQGGRNEKLFF.

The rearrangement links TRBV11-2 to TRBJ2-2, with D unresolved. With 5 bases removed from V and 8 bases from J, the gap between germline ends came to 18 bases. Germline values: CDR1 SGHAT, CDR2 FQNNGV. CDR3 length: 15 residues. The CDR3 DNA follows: TGTGCCAGCAGCCTCCGCGGACGGCCTCGAGGGGAGCTGTTTTTT. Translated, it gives CASSLRGRPRGELFF.

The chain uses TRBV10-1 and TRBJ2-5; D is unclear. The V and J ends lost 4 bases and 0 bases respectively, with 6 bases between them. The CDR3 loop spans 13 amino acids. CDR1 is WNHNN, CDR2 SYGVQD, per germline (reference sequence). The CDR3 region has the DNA TGCGCCAGCAGTGTTGACTACCAAGAGACCCAGTACTTC. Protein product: CASSVDYQETQYF.

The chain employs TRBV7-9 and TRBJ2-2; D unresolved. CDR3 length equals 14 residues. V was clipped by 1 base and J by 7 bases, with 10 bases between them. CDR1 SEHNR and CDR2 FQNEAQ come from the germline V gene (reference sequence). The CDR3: CASSLGASYGELFF. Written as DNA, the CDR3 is TGTGCCAGCAGCTTAGGTGCCAGTTACGGGGAGCTGTTTTTT.

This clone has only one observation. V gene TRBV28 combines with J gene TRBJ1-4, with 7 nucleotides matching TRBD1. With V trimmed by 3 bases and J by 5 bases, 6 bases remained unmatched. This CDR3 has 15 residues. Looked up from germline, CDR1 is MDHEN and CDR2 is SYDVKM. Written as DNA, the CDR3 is TGTGCCAGCAGTTTCTCAGGGGGATTCAATGAAAAACTGTTTTTT. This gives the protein CASSFSGGFNEKLFF.

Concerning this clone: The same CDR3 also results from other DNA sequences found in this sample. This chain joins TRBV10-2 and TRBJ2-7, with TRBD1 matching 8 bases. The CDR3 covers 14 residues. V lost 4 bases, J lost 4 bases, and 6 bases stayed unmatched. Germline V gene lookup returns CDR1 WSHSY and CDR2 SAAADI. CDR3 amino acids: CASSVGQGAYEQYF. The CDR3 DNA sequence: TGCGCCAGCAGTGTCGGTCAGGGGGCTTACGAGCAGTACTTC.

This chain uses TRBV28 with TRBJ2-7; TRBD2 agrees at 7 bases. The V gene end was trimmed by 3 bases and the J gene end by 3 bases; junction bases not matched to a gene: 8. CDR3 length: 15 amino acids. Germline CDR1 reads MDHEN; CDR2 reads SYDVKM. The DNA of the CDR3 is TGTGCCAGCAGTTTCTCTAGCGGCCTTATCTACGAGCAGTACTTC. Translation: CASSFSSGLIYEQYF.